The entry below gives a single T cell receptor beta chain sequence along with its context. The antigen is undetermined. The CDR3 covers 16 residues. The data belong to a study of T cells expressing NK-cell markers. Study-wide context: The TCR beta repertoires were obtained from sorted CD3+CD56+NKG2C+, CD3+CD56+NKG2C- and CD3+CD56-NKG2C+ T cells.

After re-calling the 5' RACE reads, TCRdb lists one entry per CDR3 protein, DNA absent. The table gives about 370,000 distinct CDR3 sequences; the top ten clones make up around 10% of it. The study's findings and limits: Questions lingered over whether expanded NKG2C+ T cell clones were HCMV-specific.

Sequenced input: blood T cells: a sorted CD56 or NKG2C T cell subset, CD4+ or CD8+ T cells, or bulk PBMC T cells (not recorded which). This chain connects TRBV12-3 or TRBV12-4 to TRBJ2-4; TCRdb's D gene call, TRBD1, goes unchecked for lack of DNA. The TCR originated in a woman between 45 and 65 years old in good health. The CDR3 sequence is CASSQTDEQAKNIQYF.